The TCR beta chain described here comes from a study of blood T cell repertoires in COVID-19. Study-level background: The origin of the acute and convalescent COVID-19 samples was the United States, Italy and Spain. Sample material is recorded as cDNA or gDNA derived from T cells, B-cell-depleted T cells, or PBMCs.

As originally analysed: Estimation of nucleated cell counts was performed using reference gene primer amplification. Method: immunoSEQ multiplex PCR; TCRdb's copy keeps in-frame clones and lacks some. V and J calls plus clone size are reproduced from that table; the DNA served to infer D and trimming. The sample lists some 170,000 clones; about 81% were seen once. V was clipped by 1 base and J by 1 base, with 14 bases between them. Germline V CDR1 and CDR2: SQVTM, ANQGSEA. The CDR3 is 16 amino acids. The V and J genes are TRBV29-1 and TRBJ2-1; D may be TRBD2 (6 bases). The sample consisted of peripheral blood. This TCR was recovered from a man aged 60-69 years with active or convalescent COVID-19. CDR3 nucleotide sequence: TGCAGCGTTGAAGTCGTCTGGCGGGGATCCTACAATGAGCAGTTCTTC. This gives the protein CSVEVVWRGSYNEQFF.